The sequence of this T cell receptor beta chain was determined in a study of identifying expanded T cells in peripheral blood. About this clone itself: Its antigen is undetermined.

Assay used: immunoSEQ multiplex PCR; TCRdb lists only in-frame clones, some missing. Of 70,000 to 100,000 clones detected, roughly 91% appear once; the ten largest clones hold over 15%. The CDR3 runs 14 residues. The germline V and J ends were trimmed by 0 bases and 6 bases, with 11 bases remaining between them. The germline CDR1 and CDR2 sequences are MNHEY and SVGAGI. General observations from the study: Roughly two-week clone count variance significantly increased as total template count grew.

The receptor was isolated from a person between 18 and 70 years old in good health. The rearrangement uses TRBV6-5 and TRBJ1-1; no clear D. Sequenced material: blood. The CDR3 protein is CASSYSEGKAEAFF. The CDR3 DNA is TGTGCCAGCAGTTACTCGGAGGGTAAGGCTGAAGCTTTCTTT.